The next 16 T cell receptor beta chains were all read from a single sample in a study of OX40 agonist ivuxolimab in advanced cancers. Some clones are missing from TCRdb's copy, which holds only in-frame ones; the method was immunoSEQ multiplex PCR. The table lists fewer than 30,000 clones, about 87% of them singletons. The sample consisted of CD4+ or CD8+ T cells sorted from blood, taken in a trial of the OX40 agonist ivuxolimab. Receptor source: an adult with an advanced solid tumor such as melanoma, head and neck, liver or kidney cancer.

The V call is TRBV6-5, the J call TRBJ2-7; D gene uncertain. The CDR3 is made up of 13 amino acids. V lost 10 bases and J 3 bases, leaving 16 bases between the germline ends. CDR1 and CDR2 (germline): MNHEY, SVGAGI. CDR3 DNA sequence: TGTGCCACAAAATTATACGGCTACTACGAGCAGTACTTC. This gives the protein CATKLYGYYEQYF.

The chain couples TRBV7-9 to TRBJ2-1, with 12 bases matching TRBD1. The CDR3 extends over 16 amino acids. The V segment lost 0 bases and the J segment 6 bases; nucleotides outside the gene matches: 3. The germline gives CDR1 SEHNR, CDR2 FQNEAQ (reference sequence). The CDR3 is CASSLAGTGGFNEQFF. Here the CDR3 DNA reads TGTGCCAGCAGCTTAGCAGGGACAGGGGGCTTCAATGAGCAGTTCTTC.

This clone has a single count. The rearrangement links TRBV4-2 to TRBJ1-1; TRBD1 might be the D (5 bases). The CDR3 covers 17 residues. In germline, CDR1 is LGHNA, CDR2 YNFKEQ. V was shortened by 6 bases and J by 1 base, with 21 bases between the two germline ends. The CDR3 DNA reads TGTGCCAGCAGGCAGGGACGCTTGGGGGTCCAGAACACTGAAGCTTTCTTT. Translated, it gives CASRQGRLGVQNTEAFF.

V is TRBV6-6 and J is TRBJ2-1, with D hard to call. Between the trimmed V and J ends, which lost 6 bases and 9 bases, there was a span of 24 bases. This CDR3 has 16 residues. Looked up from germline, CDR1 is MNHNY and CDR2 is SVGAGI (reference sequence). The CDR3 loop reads CASSHPGYAPNSEQFF. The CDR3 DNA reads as TGTGCCAGCAGCCACCCAGGATATGCCCCAAATAGTGAGCAGTTCTTC.

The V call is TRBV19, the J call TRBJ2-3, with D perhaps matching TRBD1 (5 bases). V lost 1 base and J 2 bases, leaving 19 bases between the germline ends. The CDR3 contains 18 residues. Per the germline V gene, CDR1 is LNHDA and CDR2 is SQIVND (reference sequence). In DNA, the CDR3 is TGTGCCAGTAGTATAGTAGGGGCCGGTCCCGTTTACACAGATACGCAGTATTTT. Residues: CASSIVGAGPVYTDTQYF.

The CDR3 bases are TGTGCCAGCAGTAACCCTAGCGGGGCCTACGAGCAGTACTTC. Encoded protein: CASSNPSGAYEQYF. The chain employs TRBV6-5 and TRBJ2-7, with 9 bases that match TRBD2. The germline gives CDR1 MNHEY, CDR2 SVGAGI. The CDR3 has 14 amino acids. V lost 5 bases and J lost 2; bases outside the gene matches: 4.

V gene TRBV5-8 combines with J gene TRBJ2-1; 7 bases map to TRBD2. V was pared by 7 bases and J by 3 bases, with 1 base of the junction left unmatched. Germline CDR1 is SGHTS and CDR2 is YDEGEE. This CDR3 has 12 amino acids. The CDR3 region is CASGRGYNEQFF. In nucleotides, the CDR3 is TGTGCCAGCGGGAGGGGCTACAATGAGCAGTTCTTC.

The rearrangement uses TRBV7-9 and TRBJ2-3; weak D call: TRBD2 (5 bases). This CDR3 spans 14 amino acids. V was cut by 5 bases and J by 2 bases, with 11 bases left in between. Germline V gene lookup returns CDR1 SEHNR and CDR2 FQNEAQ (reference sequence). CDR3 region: CASSPSGYTDTQYF. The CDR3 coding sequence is TGTGCCAGCAGCCCTTCGGGGTACACAGATACGCAGTATTTT.

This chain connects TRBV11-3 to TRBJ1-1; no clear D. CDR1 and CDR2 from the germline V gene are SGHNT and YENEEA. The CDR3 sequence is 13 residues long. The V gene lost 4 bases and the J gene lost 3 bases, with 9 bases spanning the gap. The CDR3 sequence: CASSSTAHTEAFF. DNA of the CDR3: TGTGCCAGCAGCTCAACGGCTCACACTGAAGCTTTCTTT.

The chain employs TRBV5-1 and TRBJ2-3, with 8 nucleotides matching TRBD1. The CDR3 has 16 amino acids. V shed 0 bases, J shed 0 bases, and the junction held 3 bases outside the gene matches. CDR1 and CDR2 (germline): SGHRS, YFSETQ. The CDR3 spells CASSLGTGPSTDTQYF. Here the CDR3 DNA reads TGCGCCAGCAGCTTGGGGACAGGGCCTAGCACAGATACGCAGTATTTT.

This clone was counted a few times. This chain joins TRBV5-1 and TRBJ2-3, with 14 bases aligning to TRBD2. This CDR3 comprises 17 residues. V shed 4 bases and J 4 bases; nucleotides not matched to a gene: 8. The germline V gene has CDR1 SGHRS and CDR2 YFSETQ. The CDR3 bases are TGCGCCAGCAGCCCGGGGACTAGCGGGAGAGGGGCAGATACGCAGTATTTT. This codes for CASSPGTSGRGADTQYF.

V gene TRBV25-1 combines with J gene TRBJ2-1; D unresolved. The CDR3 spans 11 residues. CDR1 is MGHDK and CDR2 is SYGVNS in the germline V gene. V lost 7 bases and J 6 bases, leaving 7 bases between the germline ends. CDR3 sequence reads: CASKWGNEQFF. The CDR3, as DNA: TGTGCCAGCAAATGGGGCAATGAGCAGTTCTTC.

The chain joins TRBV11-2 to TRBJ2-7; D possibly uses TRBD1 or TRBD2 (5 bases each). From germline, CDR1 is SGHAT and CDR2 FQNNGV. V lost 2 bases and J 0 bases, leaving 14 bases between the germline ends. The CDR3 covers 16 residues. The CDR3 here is CASSLRGTKSSYEQYF. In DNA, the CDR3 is TGTGCCAGCAGCTTAAGAGGGACCAAGAGCTCCTACGAGCAGTACTTC.

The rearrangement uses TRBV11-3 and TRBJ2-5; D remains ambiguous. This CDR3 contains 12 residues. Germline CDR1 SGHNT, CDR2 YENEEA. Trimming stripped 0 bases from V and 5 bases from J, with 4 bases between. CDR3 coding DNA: TGTGCCAGCAGCTTAGATGGGGAGACCCAGTACTTC. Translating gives CASSLDGETQYF.

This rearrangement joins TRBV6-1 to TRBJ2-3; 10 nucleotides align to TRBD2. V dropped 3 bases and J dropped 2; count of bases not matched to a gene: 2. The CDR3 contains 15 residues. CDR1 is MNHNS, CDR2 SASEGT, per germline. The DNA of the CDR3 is TGTGCCAGCAGTGAGCTAGCGGGGGCCACAGATACGCAGTATTTT. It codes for CASSELAGATDTQYF.

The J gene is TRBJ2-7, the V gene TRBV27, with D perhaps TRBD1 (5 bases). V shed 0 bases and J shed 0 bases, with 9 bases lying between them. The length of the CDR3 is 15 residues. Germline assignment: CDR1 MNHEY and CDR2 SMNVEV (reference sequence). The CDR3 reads CASSLSAGPSYEQYF. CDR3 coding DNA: TGTGCCAGCAGTTTATCCGCAGGGCCCTCCTACGAGCAGTACTTC.